The 3 T cell receptor beta chains below all came from one sample that was sequenced in a study of shared clonotypes between healthy human individuals. Sequencing used immunoSEQ multiplex PCR; TCRdb keeps in-frame clones, though not all of them. Among 470,000 or so clones, over 70% were seen once, and the ten largest hold 12%. The sample was PBMCs. The receptor set was obtained from a middle-aged woman in good health. Some clones in this sample may be carry-over from other donors' samples.

As concerns this clone: This sequence is one base from a far larger clone and is likely a read error. This chain links TRBV9 with TRBJ1-5; D is unclear. The CDR3 is 15 amino acids. Germline V gives CDR1 SGDLS, CDR2 YYNGEE. DNA for the CDR3: TGTGCCAGCAGCGCGACCGGCAGTAGCAATCAGTCCCAGCATTTT. Its protein is CASSATGSSNQSQHF.

The sample holds a few counts of this clone. A far larger clone lies a single base away; this is likely a read error. This sequence joins TRBV4-3 and TRBJ1-1, with D maybe TRBD1 (5 bases). The CDR3 loop spans 14 amino acids. The germline V gene encodes CDR1 LGHNA and CDR2 YSLEER. CDR3 coding DNA: TGCGCCAGCAGCAAAGACGGGGCGAACACTGAAGCTTTCTTT. Translating gives CASSKDGANTEAFF.

This chain joins TRBV11-2 and TRBJ2-7, with TRBD2 matching 7 bases. The CDR3 has 12 amino acids. With 5 bases clipped from V and 6 bases from J, the junction kept 4 bases outside the gene matches. The germline V gene has CDR1 SGHAT and CDR2 FQNNGV. The CDR3 DNA follows: TGTGCCAGCAGCAGGGAGGGTTCCGAGCAGTACTTC. Its protein is CASSREGSEQYF.